This TCR beta chain derives from a study of blood T cell repertoires in COVID-19. Study-wide background: Sites in the United States, Italy and Spain provided acute and convalescent COVID-19 samples.

Only in-frame clones appear in the TCRdb table, and some are missing; sequencing was by immunoSEQ multiplex PCR. The sample holds fewer than 250,000 clones, roughly four fifths seen once. Study members were between about 18 and 95 years old and lived in some 26 US regions. Sequencing was done on a sample of PBMCs or T cells enriched from blood (not recorded which). This TCR derives from a woman in her thirties or forties who had been exposed to COVID-19.

In nucleotides, the CDR3 is TGTGCCAGCAGCTTAGATGGCTTCGGGGGTAAGAACACCGGGGAGCTGTTTTTT. This encodes CASSLDGFGGKNTGELFF. V gene TRBV11-3 combines with J gene TRBJ2-2, with D perhaps TRBD2 (6 bases). The germline V gene has CDR1 SGHNT and CDR2 YENEEA. V was shortened by 0 bases and J by 1 base, with 15 bases between the two germline ends. This CDR3 comprises 18 residues.